A selection of T cell receptor beta chains follows, all from one sample in a study of Ad26.COV2.S vaccination and SARS-CoV-2 variants. The protocol was immunoSEQ multiplex PCR, while the TCRdb copy is restricted to in-frame clones and leaves out a portion. Of 350,000 to 450,000 clones detected, approximately 84% appear once; the ten largest clones hold 2.5% to 3.5%. Sequencing was performed on peripheral blood, taken in a trial of Ad26.COV2.S vaccine versus placebo. These TCRs come from a person between 18 and 60 years old who received the Ad26.COV2.S COVID-19 vaccine or a placebo. CDR3s include the opening cysteine and the closing phenylalanine or tryptophan. D genes are given only for firm matches. Clone size appears in some rows only: once, few, many, or a class for an expanded clone.

V: TRBV27; D: TRBD2; J: TRBJ2-2; size: .; DNA: TGTGCCAGCAGTTTATTTTGGCGGGAGGAGTACACCGGGGAGCTGTTTTTT; CDR3: CASSLFWREEYTGELFF
V: TRBV23-1; D: TRBD2; J: TRBJ2-1; size: .; DNA: TGCGCCAGGGAGCGGGGGGCCTACAATGAGCAGTTCTTC; CDR3: CARERGAYNEQFF
V: TRBV9; D: .; J: TRBJ2-1; size: .; DNA: TGTGCCAGCAGCGTCATGGGTAGGCCCGGTGAGCAGTTCTTC; CDR3: CASSVMGRPGEQFF
V: TRBV18; D: TRBD1; J: TRBJ1-2; size: few; DNA: TGTGCCAGCTCAGACAGGGGGTCTGGCTACACCTTC; CDR3: CASSDRGSGYTF
V: TRBV6-6; D: TRBD2; J: TRBJ2-2; size: .; DNA: TGTGCCAGCAGTCTAGACCCCGTTGGACTAGCGGGGGGGCTCGGAACCGGGGAGCTGTTTTTT; CDR3: CASSLDPVGLAGGLGTGELFF
V: TRBV5-4; D: .; J: TRBJ2-1; size: .; DNA: TGTGCCAGCAGGCTGGGATCGGGTGAGCAGTTCTTC; CDR3: CASRLGSGEQFF
V: TRBV11-3; D: TRBD1; J: TRBJ2-1; size: few; DNA: TGTGCCAGCAGCTTAGCGAGCGGGACAGGGGACAATGAGCAGTTCTTC; CDR3: CASSLASGTGDNEQFF
V: TRBV29-1; D: .; J: TRBJ2-2; size: .; DNA: TGCAGCGTGGGGAAGTTCGGCACCGGGGAGCTGTTTTTT; CDR3: CSVGKFGTGELFF
V: TRBV13; D: .; J: TRBJ2-3; size: .; DNA: TGTGCCAGCTTTACTCAGCGGAAACCCACAGATACGCAGTATTTT; CDR3: CASFTQRKPTDTQYF
V: TRBV7-2; D: TRBD1; J: TRBJ1-1; size: .; DNA: TGTGCCAGCAGCCTCTCGGGGACAGGCGGGACTGAAGCTTTCTTT; CDR3: CASSLSGTGGTEAFF
V: TRBV27; D: TRBD2; J: TRBJ2-5; size: .; DNA: TGTGCCAGCAGCTACGGACTAGCGGGACAAGAGACCCAGTACTTC; CDR3: CASSYGLAGQETQYF
V: TRBV2; D: .; J: TRBJ2-4; size: .; DNA: TGTGCCAGCAGTGTTCGTGGCGCAGTAGCCAAAAACATTCAGTACTTC; CDR3: CASSVRGAVAKNIQYF
V: TRBV6-5; D: .; J: TRBJ2-7; size: .; DNA: TGTGCCAGCAGCCCCACTGGTGGGTACTCCTACGAGCAGTACTTC; CDR3: CASSPTGGYSYEQYF
V: TRBV4-1; D: TRBD1; J: TRBJ1-1; size: .; DNA: TGCGCCAGCAGCCCCGGACAGGGTGGCACTGAAGCTTTCTTT; CDR3: CASSPGQGGTEAFF
V: TRBV9; D: TRBD2; J: TRBJ2-7; size: few; DNA: TGTGCCAGCAGCCCCCAAGCGGGAGGTCCCTACGAGCAGTACTTC; CDR3: CASSPQAGGPYEQYF
V: TRBV5-1; D: .; J: TRBJ2-1; size: .; DNA: TGCGCCAGCAGCTTGGTCGGTTTCGATGAGCAGTTCTTC; CDR3: CASSLVGFDEQFF
V: TRBV20-1; D: TRBD1; J: TRBJ2-7; size: .; DNA: TGCAGTGCTCGACAGGGTTACGAGCAGTACTTC; CDR3: CSARQGYEQYF
V: TRBV5-1; D: .; J: TRBJ1-5; size: .; DNA: TGCGCCAGCAGCTTGGAACAGGGAGGACAGCCCCAGCATTTT; CDR3: CASSLEQGGQPQHF
V: TRBV10-3; D: .; J: TRBJ2-4; size: .; DNA: TGTGCCATCAGTGAGTTGAGGATTGGGGGCAAAAACATTCAGTACTTC; CDR3: CAISELRIGGKNIQYF
V: TRBV15; D: TRBD1; J: TRBJ2-7; size: .; DNA: TGTGCCACCAGCAGAGATTGGGGGACAGACTTCTACGAGCAGTACTTC; CDR3: CATSRDWGTDFYEQYF
V: TRBV18; D: TRBD1; J: TRBJ1-6; size: .; DNA: TGTGCCAGCTCACCACGGGGACAGGACGATTCACCCCTCCACTTT; CDR3: CASSPRGQDDSPLHF
V: TRBV2; D: .; J: TRBJ2-1; size: .; DNA: TGTGCCGCCTCGAGGGATCCCCCGAGGGGTGAGCAGTTCTTC; CDR3: CAASRDPPRGEQFF
V: TRBV6-2/TRBV6-3; D: TRBD1; J: TRBJ1-5; size: .; DNA: TGTGCCAGCAGTTACTCCGGACAGGGACAGCCCCAGCATTTT; CDR3: CASSYSGQGQPQHF
V: TRBV3-1/TRBV3-2; D: .; J: TRBJ1-2; size: .; DNA: TGTGCCAGCAGCCAGAGTAGGGGATCCGGTGGCTACACCTTC; CDR3: CASSQSRGSGGYTF
V: TRBV18; D: TRBD2; J: TRBJ2-1; size: .; DNA: TGTGCCAGCTCACCGGCACTAGCGGGAGTCAGGAATGAGCAGTTCTTC; CDR3: CASSPALAGVRNEQFF
V: TRBV18; D: .; J: TRBJ1-1; size: .; DNA: TGTGCCAGCTCACCTTGGGCAGGGGAGGACGAAGCTTTCTTT; CDR3: CASSPWAGEDEAFF
V: TRBV9; D: TRBD2; J: TRBJ2-7; size: .; DNA: TGTGCCAGCAGCGAAGGCTCGGCGGGAGTGGGTAGAAGCGAGCAGTACTTC; CDR3: CASSEGSAGVGRSEQYF
V: TRBV30; D: .; J: TRBJ2-3; size: .; DNA: TGTGCCTGGAGTGTGGGGGCAGATACGCAGTATTTT; CDR3: CAWSVGADTQYF
V: TRBV4-3; D: .; J: TRBJ2-7; size: .; DNA: TGCGCCAGCAGCCAAGGGGACGGCTTCTACGAGCAGTACTTC; CDR3: CASSQGDGFYEQYF
V: TRBV2; D: .; J: TRBJ1-4; size: .; DNA: TGTGCCAGCAGTGTAACAGGCGCAACTAATGAAAAACTGTTTTTT; CDR3: CASSVTGATNEKLFF
V: TRBV5-1; D: TRBD1; J: TRBJ2-6; size: .; DNA: TGCGCCAGCAGCCCGGGGCAGGGGGCGCACGGGGCCAACGTCCTGACTTTC; CDR3: CASSPGQGAHGANVLTF
V: TRBV9; D: TRBD1; J: TRBJ1-2; size: .; DNA: TGTGCCAGCAGCTCACAGGACAGGGCCTATGGCTACACCTTC; CDR3: CASSSQDRAYGYTF
V: TRBV11-2; D: .; J: TRBJ1-1; size: .; DNA: TGTGCCAGCAGCCCAGTCACAGTCATGAACACTGAAGCTTTCTTT; CDR3: CASSPVTVMNTEAFF
V: TRBV6-5; D: .; J: TRBJ2-7; size: .; DNA: TGTGCCAGCAGTTACTCGCCAGGACCCTACGAGCAGTACTTC; CDR3: CASSYSPGPYEQYF
V: TRBV5-8; D: .; J: TRBJ1-3; size: .; DNA: TGTGCCAGCAGCTCCAGGATCCTCTCTGGAAACACCATATATTTT; CDR3: CASSSRILSGNTIYF
V: TRBV5-5; D: .; J: TRBJ2-2; size: .; DNA: TGTGCCAGCAGTCGAACAGACTGGACAGCGGACACCGGGGAGCTGTTTTTT; CDR3: CASSRTDWTADTGELFF
V: TRBV6-5; D: .; J: TRBJ2-3; size: once; DNA: TGTGCCAGCAGTTACTCGAGTACAACGAAGGGGGATACGCAGTATTTT; CDR3: CASSYSSTTKGDTQYF
V: TRBV7-2; D: .; J: TRBJ2-3; size: .; DNA: TGTGCCAGCAGCTTTCTTAACCCGGGACTGAAGGGTGATACGCAGTATTTT; CDR3: CASSFLNPGLKGDTQYF
V: TRBV6-4; D: TRBD2; J: TRBJ2-3; size: once; DNA: TGTGCCAGCAGTCGGACTAGCGGGGGGATTGATACGCAGTATTTT; CDR3: CASSRTSGGIDTQYF
V: TRBV3-1/TRBV3-2; D: TRBD2; J: TRBJ2-7; size: .; DNA: TGTGCCAGCAGCCAGCGGGAAGTCGGGACTAGCAGCTCCTACGAGCAGTACTTC; CDR3: CASSQREVGTSSSYEQYF
V: TRBV6-5; D: .; J: TRBJ2-1; size: .; DNA: TGTGCCAGCACCAACACCAACTCGCGGAGGGAGCAGTTCTTC; CDR3: CASTNTNSRREQFF
V: TRBV7-9; D: TRBD1; J: TRBJ1-2; size: .; DNA: TGTGCCAGCAGCTTAGGACGGCGAGGACAGGGGATGTACTATGGCTACACCTTC; CDR3: CASSLGRRGQGMYYGYTF
V: TRBV18; D: .; J: TRBJ1-1; size: .; DNA: TGTGCCAGCTCACCAAGGGAAAAGAACACTGAAGCTTTCTTT; CDR3: CASSPREKNTEAFF
V: TRBV5-5; D: TRBD1; J: TRBJ2-1; size: once; DNA: TGTGCCAGCAGCCACGGAGGACAGGAGTACAATGAGCAGTTCTTC; CDR3: CASSHGGQEYNEQFF
V: TRBV6-4; D: TRBD1; J: TRBJ2-2; size: .; DNA: TGTGCCAGCAGTGACGGGACAGGGGGTTCCGGGGAGCTGTTTTTT; CDR3: CASSDGTGGSGELFF
V: TRBV20-1; D: .; J: TRBJ2-5; size: .; DNA: TGCAGTGCCTGGTGGGAAGAGACCCAGTACTTC; CDR3: CSAWWEETQYF
V: TRBV27; D: .; J: TRBJ2-3; size: few; DNA: TGTGCCAGCAGTCCCCAGCAAGGAGATACGCAGTATTTT; CDR3: CASSPQQGDTQYF
V: TRBV18; D: .; J: TRBJ1-5; size: .; DNA: TGTGCCAGCTCATCTGGACTAAATCAGCCCCAGCATTTT; CDR3: CASSSGLNQPQHF
V: TRBV2; D: .; J: TRBJ1-6; size: .; DNA: TGTGCCAGGGGGATTCTGGGAAATAATTCACCCCTCCACTTT; CDR3: CARGILGNNSPLHF
V: TRBV9; D: TRBD2; J: TRBJ2-2; size: few; DNA: TGTGCCAGCAGCGTAGCCGGACTAGCGGACACCGGGGAGCTGTTTTTT; CDR3: CASSVAGLADTGELFF
V: TRBV6-2/TRBV6-3; D: TRBD2; J: TRBJ2-1; size: .; DNA: TGTGCCAGCAGTTACGCGGGAGTCGCACTGTACAATGAGCAGTTCTTC; CDR3: CASSYAGVALYNEQFF
V: TRBV7-2; D: TRBD1; J: TRBJ2-7; size: .; DNA: TGTGCCAGCAGCCCCAACAGGGGGGACGAGCAGTACTTC; CDR3: CASSPNRGDEQYF
V: TRBV5-1; D: .; J: TRBJ2-7; size: once; DNA: TGCGCCAGCAGCTACGGGACTGCCCTCTACGAGCAGTACTTC; CDR3: CASSYGTALYEQYF
V: TRBV30; D: TRBD1; J: TRBJ1-4; size: .; DNA: TGTGCCTCAACCGGGACAGCGAAATCTGCAACTAATGAAAAACTGTTTTTT; CDR3: CASTGTAKSATNEKLFF
V: TRBV9; D: .; J: TRBJ1-1; size: .; DNA: TGTGCCAGCAGTTACCGGGGGGACACTGAAGCTTTCTTT; CDR3: CASSYRGDTEAFF